Each of the 17 T cell receptor beta chains below was sequenced from the same sample in a study of blood T cell repertoires in COVID-19. Clones were sequenced by immunoSEQ multiplex PCR, and TCRdb holds only the in-frame ones, with some missing. The data show some 370,000 clones, roughly 80% seen once. What was sequenced was PBMCs or T cells enriched from blood (not recorded which). The origin of the receptors is a woman between 45 and 65 years old who had recovered from COVID-19.

The J gene is TRBJ1-2, the V gene TRBV6-5; 10 bases map to TRBD1. V shed 5 bases and J 1 base; nucleotides not matched to a gene: 4. This CDR3 has 15 residues. From germline, CDR1 is MNHEY and CDR2 SVGAGI. The CDR3 sequence: CASSKRDRGNYGYTF. The CDR3 nucleotides are TGTGCCAGCAGTAAGCGGGACAGGGGTAACTATGGCTACACCTTC.

The V and J genes are TRBV28 and TRBJ2-3, with TRBD2 identical over 7 bases. The CDR3 sequence is 17 residues long. Germline V gene lookup returns CDR1 MDHEN and CDR2 SYDVKM. After removal of 6 bases from V and 0 bases from J, the junction contained 12 bases not matched to a gene. The DNA of the CDR3 is TGTGCCAGCAGCACTAGCTCGGCTAGCGGTAGCACAGATACGCAGTATTTT. Amino acids: CASSTSSASGSTDTQYF. The full variable domain, completed using reference TRBV28 and TRBJ2-3, is DVKVTQSSRYLVKRTGEKVFLECVQDMDHENMFWYRQDPGLGLRLIYFSYDVKMKEKGDIPEGYSVSREKKERFSLILESASTNQTSMYLCASSTSSASGSTDTQYFGPGTRLTVL.

V and J are TRBV5-1 and TRBJ2-7; 11 bases fit TRBD2. CDR1 and CDR2 from the germline V gene are SGHRS and YFSETQ. This CDR3 comprises 16 residues. V gave up 2 bases and J gave up 5 bases; unmatched junction bases: 9. This CDR3 is CASSFGASGRTHEQYF. CDR3 nucleotide sequence: TGCGCCAGCAGCTTTGGGGCTAGCGGGAGGACCCACGAGCAGTACTTC.

This clone was seen once. The V gene is TRBV19, the J gene TRBJ1-3, with a tentative D call TRBD1 (6 bases). The germline gives CDR1 LNHDA, CDR2 SQIVND (reference sequence). V lost 7 bases, J lost 4 bases, and 17 bases lay in between. The CDR3 has 15 amino acids. This chain's CDR3 is CASTLIQGQGNTIYF. CDR3 nucleotide sequence: TGTGCCAGTACCCTTATCCAGGGGCAAGGAAACACCATATATTTT.

This sequence joins TRBV19 and TRBJ2-2, with D possibly TRBD2 on 5 matching bases. V was trimmed by 3 bases and J by 0 bases, leaving 8 bases between them. This CDR3 comprises 15 residues. Per the germline V gene, CDR1 is LNHDA and CDR2 is SQIVND (reference sequence). The CDR3 loop is CASSILAANTGELFF. The CDR3 bases are TGTGCCAGTAGTATCCTAGCAGCGAACACCGGGGAGCTGTTTTTT.

The chain combines TRBV29-1 with TRBJ1-1; D perhaps matches TRBD1 (5 bases). Germline loops: CDR1 SQVTM, CDR2 ANQGSEA. V was trimmed by 3 bases and J by 2 bases, leaving 10 bases between them. This CDR3 contains 13 residues. CDR3 loop: CSVDRVGNTEAFF. The CDR3 nucleotides read TGCAGCGTTGACAGGGTTGGCAACACTGAAGCTTTCTTT.

The chain carries TRBV18 and TRBJ2-1; 9 bases are shared with TRBD1. V shed 6 bases and J 6 bases; nucleotides not matched to a gene: 6. CDR1 KGHSH and CDR2 LQKENI come from the germline V gene. The CDR3 length is 14 residues. The CDR3 coding sequence is TGTGCCAGCTCGGGACAGGGTATGTTCAATGAGCAGTTCTTC. Protein product: CASSGQGMFNEQFF.

The CDR3 spells CASSLDTGGYTF. The CDR3 coding sequence is TGCGCCAGCAGCTTGGATACAGGGGGCTACACCTTC. This chain joins TRBV5-1 and TRBJ1-2, with TRBD1 as a possible D gene (6 bases). CDR3 length equals 12 residues. CDR1 is SGHRS and CDR2 is YFSETQ in the germline V gene. Trimming took 0 bases from V and 8 from J, leaving 8 bases between them.

The genes are TRBV18 and TRBJ2-7; TRBD1 matches at 7 bases. The ends lost 6 bases at V and 6 bases at J; junction bases unmatched: 8. The CDR3 is 13 residues long. CDR1 and CDR2 (germline): KGHSH, LQKENI. Here the CDR3 DNA reads TGTGCCAGCTCTCGACTACAGGGGCGCGAGCAGTACTTC. It translates to CASSRLQGREQYF.

This chain uses TRBV14 with TRBJ2-1, with D unresolved. V gave up 5 bases and J gave up 4 bases, with 12 bases separating them. CDR3 length: 14 residues. Germline-derived CDR1 and CDR2 are SGHDN and FVKESK. The CDR3: CASSAFGAYNEQFF. CDR3 coding DNA: TGTGCCAGCAGCGCGTTTGGAGCGTACAATGAGCAGTTCTTC.

V is TRBV11-2 and J is TRBJ1-2; 8 bases match TRBD1. The V and J ends lost 6 bases and 6 bases, in that order; junction bases with no gene match: 9. CDR1 and CDR2 (germline): SGHAT, FQNNGV. This CDR3 has 14 residues. The DNA of the CDR3 is TGTGCCAGCAGAACTATACGGGACAGGAATGGCTACACCTTC. This sequence encodes CASRTIRDRNGYTF. Filled out from reference TRBV11-2 and TRBJ1-2, the complete variable domain reads EAGVAQSPRYKIIEKRQSVAFWCNPISGHATLYWYQQILGQGPKLLIQFQNNGVVDDSQLPKDRFSAERLKGVDSTLKIQPAKLEDSAVYLCASRTIRDRNGYTFGSGTRLTVV.

This rearrangement joins TRBV9 to TRBJ2-7, with 9 bases matching TRBD2. The junction had 6 bases not matched to a gene; V was cut back by 7 bases and J by 4 bases. Looked up from germline, CDR1 is SGDLS and CDR2 is YYNGEE. The CDR3 contains 13 residues. The CDR3 region has the DNA TGTGCCAGCTCCATGACTAGCGGATACGAGCAGTACTTC. This encodes CASSMTSGYEQYF.

The gene calls are TRBV11-2 and TRBJ1-4; a weak D match, TRBD1 (5 bases). V was shortened by 2 bases and J by 6 bases, with 16 bases between the two germline ends. CDR1 SGHAT and CDR2 FQNNGV come from the germline V gene. The CDR3 runs to 16 residues. The CDR3 DNA sequence: TGTGCCAGCAGCTTACCATCGTGGGACTCCTATGAAAAACTGTTTTTT. Its protein product is CASSLPSWDSYEKLFF.

V gene TRBV28 combines with J gene TRBJ1-1; D remains unclear. Trimming took 7 bases from V and 6 from J, leaving 15 bases between them. Germline CDR1 is MDHEN and CDR2 is SYDVKM. This CDR3 has 13 amino acids. CDR3 residues: CASTEGRVPEAFF. The DNA for the CDR3 is TGTGCCAGCACCGAAGGGAGGGTGCCTGAAGCTTTCTTT.

This clone showed up just a few times. The CDR3 DNA is TGTGCCAGCAGTGAAGGGCCGGGGTTGGAGACCCAGTACTTC. Amino acids: CASSEGPGLETQYF. The J gene is TRBJ2-5, the V gene TRBV6-1; perhaps TRBD2 as D (5 bases). The germline CDR1 and CDR2 sequences are MNHNS and SASEGT. The CDR3 extends over 14 amino acids. V lost 1 base and J lost 5, with 11 bases in between.

The DNA for the CDR3 is TGTGCCAGTAGTGCCACAGGGGGCGATCAGCCCCAGCATTTT. This encodes CASSATGGDQPQHF. V gene TRBV19 combines with J gene TRBJ1-5; 9 nucleotides match TRBD1. The CDR3 has 14 amino acids. After removal of 5 bases from V and 5 bases from J, the junction contained 4 bases not matched to a gene. From germline, CDR1 is LNHDA and CDR2 SQIVND (reference sequence).

A few counts support this clone. The rearrangement links TRBV7-2 to TRBJ2-7; 10 positions match TRBD2. Looked up from germline, CDR1 is SGHTA and CDR2 is FQGNSA. V shed 1 base and J 0 bases; nucleotides not matched to a gene: 3. The CDR3 is made up of 16 amino acids. CDR3 DNA sequence: TGTGCCAGCAGCTTAGTGGGACTAGCGCACTCCTACGAGCAGTACTTC. It yields the protein CASSLVGLAHSYEQYF.